This is a list of T cell receptor beta chains from one sample in a study of T cell responses to AZD1222 COVID-19 vaccine. The assay was immunoSEQ multiplex PCR, and TCRdb's table has in-frame clones only and misses some. The sample has 200,000 or so clones, around 90% seen once; the top ten hold over 0.85%. This specimen consisted of peripheral blood, obtained on day 0 of AZD1222 vaccination. All receptors derive from an adult in good health. Both conserved end residues are part of each CDR3. A D gene is named only where the DNA matches it firmly. Rows may omit the clone size; those that give it use once, few, many or a size class.

V gene	clone size	J gene	D gene	CDR3 DNA	CDR3 protein
TRBV28	-	TRBJ1-2	TRBD1	TGTGCCAGCAGAATCGGGACAGCCATCGGCTACACCTTC	CASRIGTAIGYTF
TRBV18	-	TRBJ1-2	TRBD1	TGTGCCAGCTCACCCCGGCAGGGGGCTGAAGGCTACACCTTC	CASSPRQGAEGYTF
TRBV4-2	-	TRBJ2-3	TRBD2	TGTGCCAGCAGCCCACAGCGGGGTCTGGAAGATACGCAGTATTTT	CASSPQRGLEDTQYF
TRBV4-3	-	TRBJ1-2	-	TGCGCCAGCAGCCAAGACTACAGGGTTAGCTATGGCTACACCTTC	CASSQDYRVSYGYTF
TRBV29-1	-	TRBJ2-5	-	TGCAGCGTGAGGGTCCAAGAGACCCAGTACTTC	CSVRVQETQYF
TRBV6-5	once	TRBJ1-5	TRBD1	TGTGCCAGCAGCCCGACAGGGCACAATCAGCCCCAGCATTTT	CASSPTGHNQPQHF
TRBV5-5	-	TRBJ2-5	-	TGTGCCAGCAGCTTGGGTCAGAGAGAGACCCAGTACTTC	CASSLGQRETQYF
TRBV19	-	TRBJ1-2	-	TGTGCCAGTAGGTGGTCGAAAGCCCACTATGGCTACACCTTC	CASRWSKAHYGYTF
TRBV11-1	-	TRBJ2-1	-	TGTGCCAGCAGCTCCCTAGGAGCTTCCAATGAGCAGTTCTTC	CASSSLGASNEQFF
TRBV20-1	-	TRBJ2-7	-	TGCAGTGCTAGTTGGGGGGGCCGGAGCGAGCAGTACTTC	CSASWGGRSEQYF
TRBV3-1/TRBV3-2	-	TRBJ2-2	-	TGTGCCAGCAGCCAAGCCCAGACGAACACCGGGGAGCTGTTTTTT	CASSQAQTNTGELFF
TRBV4-3	-	TRBJ2-7	TRBD2	TGCGCCAGCAGCCAAGTTACTAGCGGGGGATACGAGCAGTACTTC	CASSQVTSGGYEQYF
TRBV11-2	-	TRBJ2-5	-	TGTGCCAGCAGCTTAGGGCCTAGACAAGAGACCCAGTACTTC	CASSLGPRQETQYF
TRBV29-1	-	TRBJ1-1	-	TGCAGCGTTGAAGATTCCGATCTGAGTGAAGCTTTCTTT	CSVEDSDLSEAFF
TRBV9	-	TRBJ1-3	-	TGTGCCAGCAGCGTAACGGGCTCTGGAAACACCATATATTTT	CASSVTGSGNTIYF
TRBV7-9	-	TRBJ1-1	-	TGTGCCAGCAGCTTAGTGGCAGGGAACACTGAAGCTTTCTTT	CASSLVAGNTEAFF
TRBV11-2	-	TRBJ1-1	TRBD1	TGTGCCAGCAGCTTAGGGGCAGGGGGCCTTCTGAACACTGAAGCTTTCTTT	CASSLGAGGLLNTEAFF
TRBV7-8	-	TRBJ2-3	-	TGTGCCAGCAGGTGGGGCACAGATACGCAGTATTTT	CASRWGTDTQYF
TRBV6-5	-	TRBJ2-2	-	TGTGCCAGCAGTCTAGCGCCAAACACCGGGGAGCTGTTTTTT	CASSLAPNTGELFF
TRBV9	-	TRBJ1-1	-	TGTGCCAGCAGCGTAGTTCCTGAAGACACTGAAGCTTTCTTT	CASSVVPEDTEAFF
TRBV6-5	-	TRBJ1-1	-	TGTGCCAGCAGTTTGGGGCCATGGAAAGACACTGAAGCTTTCTTT	CASSLGPWKDTEAFF
TRBV18	-	TRBJ2-7	TRBD1	TGTGCCAGCTCACCTGTTATAGGGACAGGGACATACGAGCAGTACTTC	CASSPVIGTGTYEQYF
TRBV27	once	TRBJ1-5	-	TGTGCCAGCAGGACAACCCAGACAGTCGACAATCAGCCCCAGCATTTT	CASRTTQTVDNQPQHF
TRBV6-2/TRBV6-3	-	TRBJ1-2	-	TGTGCCAGCAGTTACCCGGGTCCGGGCCTACCCTATGGCTACACCTTC	CASSYPGPGLPYGYTF
TRBV6-2/TRBV6-3	-	TRBJ1-2	-	TGTGCCAGCAGTCGCGAGGGGACGGCCTACGGCTACACCTTC	CASSREGTAYGYTF
TRBV7-3	-	TRBJ2-3	-	TGTGCCAGCAGCTCCGGGCCCACAGATACGCAGTATTTT	CASSSGPTDTQYF
TRBV27	-	TRBJ2-7	TRBD2	TGTGCCAGCAGTTTATTGGGGGCTAGCGGGGTCACCTACGAGCAGTACTTC	CASSLLGASGVTYEQYF
TRBV19	-	TRBJ1-2	-	TGTGCCAGTAGTCGTCAGGGGACCCCGAGGGGTGGCTACACCTTC	CASSRQGTPRGGYTF
TRBV5-4	-	TRBJ2-3	TRBD2	TGTGCCAGCAGCCGGGGGGGGAGTGCAGATACGCAGTATTTT	CASSRGGSADTQYF
TRBV19	-	TRBJ2-7	TRBD2	TGTGCCAGTAGTAACTCTTGGACTAGCGGGTCCAGCTCCTACGAGCAGTACTTC	CASSNSWTSGSSSYEQYF
TRBV9	-	TRBJ1-2	TRBD1	TGTGCCAGCAGCTTACAGGGGGCGAATGGCTACACCTTC	CASSLQGANGYTF
TRBV29-1	-	TRBJ2-3	-	TGCAGCCCCACATTGGTGAAGAAGACTAGCACAGATACGCAGTATTTT	CSPTLVKKTSTDTQYF
TRBV9	-	TRBJ2-5	TRBD2	TGTGCCAGCAGCTTGCAAGCGGGGGGGTGGGAGACCCAGTACTTC	CASSLQAGGWETQYF
TRBV28	-	TRBJ2-7	TRBD2	TGTGCCAGCTCCCCGCCGGGGGGGACCCTCCCAGGGCAGTACTTC	CASSPPGGTLPGQYF
TRBV6-1	-	TRBJ2-7	-	TGTGCCAGCAGTGAAGCTACGGGGGGACACTACGAGCAGTACTTC	CASSEATGGHYEQYF
TRBV6-2/TRBV6-3	-	TRBJ1-1	-	TGTGCCAGCAGTTGGGGGATTGTGAACACTGAAGCTTTCTTT	CASSWGIVNTEAFF
TRBV4-1	once	TRBJ1-3	-	TGCGCCACCTCGGGGGCAGTCTCTGGAAACACCATATATTTT	CATSGAVSGNTIYF
TRBV19	few	TRBJ1-1	-	TGTGCCAGTAGAGCCAGGGTCTCCCGTCCCGCTAACACTGAAGCTTTCTTT	CASRARVSRPANTEAFF
TRBV27	-	TRBJ2-1	TRBD1	TGTGCCAGCAGTCCAGTGGGGACAGGGAAGAATGAGCAGTTCTTC	CASSPVGTGKNEQFF
TRBV27	-	TRBJ2-2	-	TGTGCCAGCAGTTTCAATCCCGGGACCGGGGAGCTGTTTTTT	CASSFNPGTGELFF
TRBV6-5	-	TRBJ1-2	-	TGTGCCAGCAGGGGCACCCTGACAGACAACTATGGCTACACCTTC	CASRGTLTDNYGYTF